These 32 T cell receptor beta chains came from one sample sequenced in a study of T-cell reconstitution after alpha-beta-depleted transplantation in children. Unique molecular identifiers tagged the TCRbeta library. TCRdb processed the PCR reads anew with MiXCR; each CDR3 protein has one entry. This sample has 200,000 to 250,000 distinct CDR3 sequences; roughly 23% occur once, and the top ten carry more than 2%. Sequencing was performed on PBMCs, taken before TCRalphabeta/CD19-depleted stem cell transplant. Source of these receptors: a girl aged 2 to 10 with Fanconi anemia, due to receive a stem cell transplant.

This clonotype was seen at least ten times. The chain combines TRBV10-3 with TRBJ2-2; 8 bases are shared with TRBD2. Germline V CDR1 and CDR2: ENHRY, SYGVKD. CDR3 length equals 17 residues. The junction had 8 bases not matched to a gene; V was cut back by 5 bases and J by 0 bases. The CDR3 sequence: CAISSPQRGPNTGELFF. For the CDR3, the DNA is TGTGCCATCAGTTCTCCCCAGCGGGGGCCGAACACCGGGGAGCTGTTTTTT.

The chain joins TRBV6-1 to TRBJ2-7, with a weak D call TRBD1 (5 bases). CDR1 is MNHNS and CDR2 is SASEGT in the germline V gene. This CDR3 has 14 residues. The V end was cut by 5 bases, the J end by 2 bases, with 13 bases between. The CDR3 is CASSPQGRTYEQYF. CDR3 coding DNA: TGTGCCAGCAGTCCCCAGGGTAGAACCTACGAGCAGTACTTC.

This clonotype has more than one count but fewer than ten. The V gene is TRBV12-3 or TRBV12-4, the J gene TRBJ2-3, with 7 nucleotides matching TRBD1. This CDR3 comprises 19 residues. J gave up 2 bases and V 1 base, and 15 bases lay outside the gene matches. The CDR3 region is CASSLENRGRWAHTDTQYF. CDR3 bases: TGTGCCAGCAGTTTAGAGAACAGGGGTAGGTGGGCACACACAGATACGCAGTATTTT.

The rearrangement joins TRBV15 to TRBJ2-1; 7 bases match TRBD1. Trimming removed 2 bases from V and 10 bases from J; junction bases left unmatched: 14. Germline-derived CDR1 and CDR2 are LNHNV and YYDKDF (reference sequence). This CDR3 is 16 amino acids long. This chain's CDR3 is CATSRIGGWSKGEQFF. The CDR3 DNA sequence: TGTGCCACCAGCAGAATAGGGGGCTGGAGCAAAGGAGAGCAGTTCTTC.

This clonotype has a count of ten or more. The chain combines TRBV27 with TRBJ1-4; D is unclear. Trimming cost V 8 bases and J 5 bases, with 12 bases left between them. The CDR3 is made up of 13 amino acids. The germline gives CDR1 MNHEY, CDR2 SMNVEV (reference sequence). The CDR3 here is CASYTSSNEKLFF. CDR3 coding DNA: TGTGCCAGCTACACAAGTTCCAATGAAAAACTGTTTTTT.

This clonotype was detected ten times or more. The J gene is TRBJ2-3, the V gene TRBV20-1; TRBD2 matches 8 bases. J gave up 4 bases and V 8 bases, and 17 bases lay outside the gene matches. Per germline, CDR1 DFQATT and CDR2 SNEGSKA (reference sequence). The CDR3 spans 16 residues. The CDR3 DNA sequence: TGCAGTCAAGACGAGTACCGGGAGGGCCCGGCAGATACGCAGTATTTT. As protein: CSQDEYREGPADTQYF.

This clonotype was seen ten or more times. The genes are TRBV6-5 and TRBJ2-7; D ambiguous. CDR1 and CDR2 from the germline V gene are MNHEY and SVGAGI. V was shortened by 5 bases and J by 6 bases, with 14 bases between the two germline ends. The length of the CDR3 is 13 residues. The CDR3 coding sequence is TGTGCCAGCAGTACCAGTCGTTCGAGCGAGCAGTACTTC. It yields the protein CASSTSRSSEQYF.

This clonotype was observed a few times. This chain joins TRBV21-1 and TRBJ1-6; the table's D call of TRBD1 was not tested on the DNA. TRBV21-1 is annotated as a pseudogene. The CDR3 is 15 residues long. The CDR3 nucleotides read TGTGCCAGCTGCCACCCCGGGACGGCAAATTCACCCCTCCACTTT. It specifies CASCHPGTANSPLHF.

This clonotype was seen more than once but under ten times. This chain links TRBV6-1 with TRBJ2-5; D remains unclear. Germline CDR1 MNHNS, CDR2 SASEGT. This CDR3 is 15 amino acids long. V shed 2 bases and J shed 2 bases, with 12 bases lying between them. CDR3 coding DNA: TGTGCCAGCAGTGAAATACGGAACCATCAAGAGACCCAGTACTTC. This codes for CASSEIRNHQETQYF.

Ten or more counts support this clonotype. The chain recombines TRBV18 with TRBJ2-3; 12 positions match TRBD2. The trim removed 3 bases at V and 9 bases at J, leaving 10 bases unmatched. CDR3 length: 16 residues. Germline CDR1 and CDR2: KGHSH and LQKENI. CDR3 in DNA: TGTGCCAGCTCACCTATCGGACTAGCGGGGTTGACGACGCAGTATTTT. Translated, it gives CASSPIGLAGLTTQYF.

The genes are TRBV6-2 or TRBV6-3 and TRBJ2-3; 7 bases match TRBD2. This CDR3 spans 15 amino acids. V dropped 4 bases and J dropped 2; count of bases not matched to a gene: 6. Germline CDR1 and CDR2: MNHEY and SVGEGT. The CDR3 DNA follows: TGTGCCAGCAGTTCCGAGGGAGGGAACACAGATACGCAGTATTTT. Protein sequence: CASSSEGGNTDTQYF.

This clonotype was recorded many times. This sequence joins TRBV3-1 and TRBJ2-4, with TRBD1 matching over 9 bases. The V gene end was trimmed by 4 bases and the J gene end by 5 bases; junction bases not matched to a gene: 12. Per the germline V gene, CDR1 is LGHDT and CDR2 is YNNKEL (reference sequence). The CDR3 contains 17 residues. The CDR3 spells CASSPFIRTGVENIQYF. CDR3 DNA sequence: TGTGCCAGCAGCCCATTCATTAGGACAGGGGTCGAAAACATTCAGTACTTC.

This clonotype came up a few times. The gene calls are TRBV7-2 and TRBJ2-7; 7 bases fit TRBD2. V shed 1 base, J shed 2 bases, and the junction held 5 bases outside the gene matches. CDR1 is SGHTA and CDR2 is FQGNSA in the germline V gene. CDR3 length: 15 residues. CDR3 sequence reads: CASSLDGGGAYEQYF. CDR3 sequence (DNA): TGTGCCAGCAGCTTAGACGGCGGGGGAGCCTACGAGCAGTACTTC.

The chain recombines TRBV27 with TRBJ1-1; D gene unclear. Germline values: CDR1 MNHEY, CDR2 SMNVEV (reference sequence). Between the trimmed V and J ends, which lost 2 bases and 5 bases, there was a span of 12 bases. The CDR3 is made up of 14 amino acids. CDR3 amino acids: CASSLEGFVTEAFF. The CDR3 nucleotides read TGTGCCAGCAGTTTAGAAGGGTTTGTTACTGAAGCTTTCTTT.

Comments on this clonotype: A junction boundary mismatches the germline segment, possibly from a read error. The chain employs TRBV20-1 and TRBJ2-7, with D perhaps TRBD2 (5 bases). Looked up from germline, CDR1 is DFQATT and CDR2 is SNEGSKA (reference sequence). The length of the CDR3 is 14 residues. CDR3 protein: CSARDSLEGYEQNF. CDR3 DNA: TGCAGTGCTAGAGATAGTCTTGAGGGCTACGAGCAGAACTTC.

This clonotype was counted at least ten times. The V call is TRBV7-2, the J call TRBJ2-3; the D is unclear. V lost 2 bases, J lost 3 bases, and 12 bases lay in between. The length of the CDR3 is 15 residues. CDR1 SGHTA and CDR2 FQGNSA come from the germline V gene. The DNA for the CDR3 is TGTGCCAGCAGCTTACGTGGCTTACGGACAGATACGCAGTATTTT. As protein: CASSLRGLRTDTQYF.

The chain carries TRBV18 and TRBJ2-2; 8 bases are a match to TRBD1. With V trimmed by 2 bases and J by 4 bases, 9 bases remained unmatched. CDR3 length equals 17 residues. Germline V gives CDR1 KGHSH, CDR2 LQKENI. As DNA, the CDR3 is TGTGCCAGCTCACCAGCCCAGGGGGCGCGCGGCACCGGGGAGCTGTTTTTT. It specifies CASSPAQGARGTGELFF.

This rearrangement joins TRBV6-5 to TRBJ2-1; D is undetermined. Germline loops: CDR1 MNHEY, CDR2 SVGAGI. V lost 1 base, J lost 0 bases, and 13 bases lay in between. The CDR3 extends over 17 amino acids. The CDR3 sequence is CASSYFYSEPSYNEQFF. CDR3 DNA sequence: TGTGCCAGCAGTTACTTCTATAGTGAGCCCTCCTACAATGAGCAGTTCTTC.

In its sample, this clonotype was seen once. This chain uses TRBV5-1 with TRBJ2-1; TRBD1 aligns across 8 bases. V lost 3 bases and J lost 3; bases outside the gene matches: 8. Germline CDR1 is SGHRS and CDR2 is YFSETQ. This CDR3 spans 16 amino acids. CDR3 in amino acids: CASSWDRSFHYNEQFF. For the CDR3, the DNA is TGCGCCAGCAGCTGGGACAGGTCCTTTCACTACAATGAGCAGTTCTTC.

The chain recombines TRBV5-1 with TRBJ2-5; D not certain. The CDR3 is made up of 14 amino acids. Germline assignment: CDR1 SGHRS and CDR2 YFSETQ. V was pared by 0 bases and J by 2 bases, with 8 bases between. CDR3 protein: CASSLAYAQETQYF. The CDR3 DNA reads as TGCGCCAGCAGCTTGGCTTACGCACAAGAGACCCAGTACTTC.

The gene calls are TRBV14 and TRBJ2-7; D may match TRBD1 or TRBD2 (5 bases each). Trimming left V 0 bases short and J 6 bases short, with 18 bases between. Germline lookup yields CDR1 SGHDN and CDR2 FVKESK. This CDR3 has 16 residues. For the CDR3, the DNA is TGTGCCAGCAGCCAAGATCAGTGGCTAGCTGGGGGCGAGCAGTACTTC. This codes for CASSQDQWLAGGEQYF.

This chain joins TRBV28 and TRBJ2-5; D perhaps matches TRBD1 (5 bases). V lost 4 bases to trimming and J lost 8 bases, with 17 bases between them. CDR1 and CDR2 from the germline V gene are MDHEN and SYDVKM. CDR3 length: 14 residues. The CDR3 DNA reads as TGTGCCAGCAGTTCCTCCGGCCAGGGTGAAACCCAGTACTTC. It yields the protein CASSSSGQGETQYF.

The chain recombines TRBV10-3 with TRBJ2-3; D uncertain. Per the germline V gene, CDR1 is ENHRY and CDR2 is SYGVKD. V lost 2 bases, J lost 5 bases, and 5 bases lay in between. The CDR3 has 12 amino acids. The CDR3: CAISEDGDTQYF. The CDR3, as DNA: TGTGCCATCAGTGAGGACGGAGATACGCAGTATTTT.

This clonotype was seen at least ten times. V usage is TRBV7-9 and J usage is TRBJ2-4, with a tentative D call TRBD1 (6 bases). Trimming removed 1 base from V and 1 base from J, with 8 bases in between. In germline, CDR1 is SEHNR, CDR2 FQNEAQ (reference sequence). This CDR3 spans 15 amino acids. CDR3 sequence reads: CASSLGTGAKNIQYF. CDR3 in DNA: TGTGCCAGCAGCTTAGGAACAGGGGCCAAAAACATTCAGTACTTC.

V is TRBV29-1 and J is TRBJ2-3; no clear D. The CDR3 contains 12 residues. Germline CDR1 reads SQVTM; CDR2 reads ANQGSEA. Deletions cut 4 bases from V and 1 base from J, with 6 bases between. The CDR3 region has the DNA TGCAGCGTTGCGCCAGGCACAGATACGCAGTATTTT. Translating gives CSVAPGTDTQYF.

The rearrangement links TRBV11-2 to TRBJ1-2, with D perhaps matching TRBD1 (6 bases). The germline V and J ends were trimmed by 5 bases and 3 bases, with 7 bases remaining between them. Per the germline V gene, CDR1 is SGHAT and CDR2 is FQNNGV. The CDR3 runs to 12 residues. The CDR3 coding sequence is TGTGCCAGCAGCCAGGGGTACTATGGCTACACCTTC. It yields the protein CASSQGYYGYTF.

This clonotype showed up just a few times. The chain combines TRBV24-1 with TRBJ2-1, with 10 bases identical to TRBD2. The CDR3 loop spans 15 amino acids. After removal of 9 bases from V and 4 bases from J, the junction contained 8 bases not matched to a gene. Germline CDR1 is KGHDR and CDR2 is SFDVKD. The CDR3 reads CATSKGTSVYNEQFF. CDR3 bases: TGTGCCACCTCTAAAGGGACTAGCGTATACAATGAGCAGTTCTTC.

The CDR3 DNA reads TGTGCCAGCAGCCAAGAGGGACAGATCTTCGGAGATACGCAGTATTTT. It is translated as CASSQEGQIFGDTQYF. The J gene is TRBJ2-3, the V gene TRBV3-1; 7 nucleotides line up with TRBD1. CDR3 length: 16 amino acids. The germline V gene has CDR1 LGHDT and CDR2 YNNKEL (reference sequence). V lost 0 bases to trimming and J lost 5 bases; unmatched junction nucleotides: 8.

This clonotype came up once. An end of the junction differs from the germline gene, which may be a read error. This chain links TRBV6-2 or TRBV6-3 with TRBJ2-7; 8 nucleotides agree with TRBD2. CDR3 length: 14 amino acids. The germline V gene encodes CDR1 MNHEY and CDR2 SVGEGT. In DNA form, the CDR3 reads TGTGCCAGCAGTTACTCGATCCATCTACTAGCGGCCACCTTC. Amino acid sequence: CASSYSIHLLAATF.

There are many counts of this clonotype. For the CDR3, the DNA is TGCAGCGCAGCAGGGCACGGGGAGCTGTTTTTT. Protein sequence: CSAAGHGELFF. J is TRBJ2-2 and V is TRBV29-1; maybe TRBD1 (5 bases). Per the germline V gene, CDR1 is SQVTM and CDR2 is ANQGSEA. V was clipped by 7 bases and J by 7 bases, with 10 bases between them. CDR3 length: 11 amino acids.

In its sample, this clonotype was seen many times. The V and J genes are TRBV29-1 and TRBJ1-2; perhaps TRBD1 as D (5 bases). Germline V lookup: CDR1 SQVTM, CDR2 ANQGSEA. V lost 4 bases, J lost 2 bases, and 14 bases lay in between. The CDR3 is 14 amino acids. The CDR3 region is CSVGAGKENYGYTF. The CDR3 DNA is TGCAGCGTTGGGGCAGGGAAAGAAAACTATGGCTACACCTTC. The whole variable domain, remainder taken from reference TRBV29-1 and TRBJ1-2, is SAVISQKPSRDICQRGTSLTIQCQVDSQVTMMFWYRQQPGQSLTLIATANQGSEATYESGFVIDKFPISRPNLTFSTLTVSNMSPEDSSIYLCSVGAGKENYGYTFGSGTRLTVV.

This sequence joins TRBV29-1 and TRBJ2-7; tentatively, D is TRBD1 (5 bases). Between the trimmed V and J ends, which lost 3 bases and 5 bases, there was a span of 14 bases. This CDR3 is 13 amino acids long. Germline V gene data show CDR1 as SQVTM and CDR2 as ANQGSEA. The CDR3 here is CSVDGQGSHEQYF. Written as DNA, the CDR3 is TGCAGCGTTGACGGGCAGGGTTCCCACGAGCAGTACTTC.